This T cell receptor (beta chain) was recorded in a study of breast tumors, draining lymph nodes, adjacent tissues. Regarding the study as a whole: Tumor repertoires ranked between lymph nodes and nontumor tissue in diversity, with V and J gene preferences. The lymph node origin of tumor T cells was framed as consistent with a hypothesis, not demonstrated. Most tumor T cells seemingly derive from lymph node, then expand in tumor. Luminal-like breast cancer showed significantly greater tumor-nontumor repertoire similarity than basal-like breast cancer did.

One entry per CDR3 protein, called by TCRdb with MiXCR from the multiplex PCR reads. The sample lists some 150,000 distinct CDR3 sequences, around a third occurring once. The CDR3 is 14 residues long. The germline V gene encodes CDR1 DFQATT and CDR2 SNEGSKA (reference sequence). Breast cancer patients provided tissue from their axillary draining lymph nodes. With regard to this clonotype: What it binds is unknown.

The sample was axillary lymph node tissue. V is TRBV20-1 and J is TRBJ2-5, with D possibly being TRBD2 (7 bases). The sequence derives from a female donor with breast cancer. Some clones in this sample may be carry-over from other donors' samples. Here the CDR3 reads CRALWGGPKETQYF. CDR3 bases: TGCAGAGCGCTTTGGGGGGGGCCTAAAGAGACCCAGTACTTC.